The 10 T cell receptor beta chains presented below share a single source sample, sequenced in a study of beta chain features in type 1 diabetes. Since all of the isolated RNA was reverse transcribed, expressed TCRB transcripts were what got sequenced. Generated by immunoSEQ multiplex PCR, the TCRdb table keeps only in-frame clones and is missing some. Of roughly 330,000 clones detected, approximately 9.9% appear once; the ten largest clones hold 0.015%. Material: naive CD4+ T cells from blood. These receptors came from a woman aged 30 to 39 in good health.

This clone showed up just a few times. V gene TRBV7-2 combines with J gene TRBJ2-7; TRBD1 is a possible D gene (6 bases). V lost 4 bases and J 4 bases, leaving 20 bases between the germline ends. The CDR3 totals 16 residues. Germline V gene sequence: CDR1 SGHTA, CDR2 FQGNSA. CDR3 nucleotides: TGTGCCAGCAGCTCGCCCGACGTCCAGGGGCGGTACGAGCAGTACTTC. Translation: CASSSPDVQGRYEQYF.

The chain links TRBV5-4 to TRBJ2-2, with D unresolved. Deletions cut 6 bases from V and 2 bases from J, with 5 bases between. CDR1 SGHNT and CDR2 YYREEE come from the germline V gene (reference sequence). The CDR3 consists of 12 residues. The CDR3 spells CASTLNTGELFF. The CDR3 coding sequence is TGTGCCAGCACCCTTAACACCGGGGAGCTGTTTTTT.

The chain employs TRBV28 and TRBJ2-3, with TRBD2 identical over 14 bases. Germline CDR1 reads MDHEN; CDR2 reads SYDVKM. Germline trimming cut 5 bases from V and 4 bases from J; bases unmatched to any gene: 5. This CDR3 is 16 amino acids long. The CDR3 is CASSRGLAGGSDTQYF. CDR3 nucleotide sequence: TGTGCCAGCAGTAGAGGACTAGCGGGAGGTTCAGATACGCAGTATTTT.

This clone came up a few times. The J gene is TRBJ1-3, the V gene TRBV25-1; D possibly corresponds to TRBD1 (5 bases). Germline assignment: CDR1 MGHDK and CDR2 SYGVNS. V dropped 8 bases and J dropped 0 bases, with 11 bases sitting between them. The CDR3 length is 14 residues. CDR3 region: CASRGELSGNTIYF. The CDR3, as DNA: TGTGCCAGCCGGGGGGAGCTCTCTGGAAACACCATATATTTT. The full variable domain, rest sourced from reference TRBV25-1 and TRBJ1-3, is EADIYQTPRYLVIGTGKKITLECSQTMGHDKMYWYQQDPGMELHLIHYSYGVNSTEKGDLSSESTVSRIRTEHFPLTLESARPSHTSQYLCASRGELSGNTIYFGEGSWLTVV.

The chain uses TRBV30 and TRBJ1-5; D possibly corresponds to TRBD1 (5 bases). Trimming removed 3 bases from V and 3 bases from J, with 6 bases in between. Germline CDR1 and CDR2: GTSNPN and SVGIG (reference sequence). The CDR3 runs 12 residues. CDR3 nucleotide sequence: TGTGCCTGGAGCAGGGCCAATCAGCCCCAGCATTTT. It yields the protein CAWSRANQPQHF.

The chain has TRBV9 and TRBJ1-1; possible D gene TRBD1, 6 bases. CDR3 length equals 14 residues. Germline loops: CDR1 SGDLS, CDR2 YYNGEE. Trimming left V 2 bases short and J 2 bases short, with 10 bases between. This chain's CDR3 is CASSVYRENTEAFF. The CDR3 nucleotides read TGTGCCAGCAGCGTTTACAGGGAAAACACTGAAGCTTTCTTT.

This rearrangement joins TRBV7-2 to TRBJ2-3; possible D gene TRBD2, 6 bases. The CDR3 is made up of 15 amino acids. The germline gives CDR1 SGHTA, CDR2 FQGNSA. V was shortened by 2 bases and J by 0 bases, with 9 bases between the two germline ends. This CDR3 is CASSLFGTSTDTQYF. As DNA, the CDR3 is TGTGCCAGCAGCTTATTCGGGACTAGCACAGATACGCAGTATTTT.

The chain is built from TRBV18 and TRBJ2-1, with 9 bases identical to TRBD2. Germline CDR1 and CDR2: KGHSH and LQKENI. This CDR3 is built from 14 residues. The trim removed 3 bases at V and 6 bases at J, leaving 3 bases unmatched. CDR3 in DNA: TGTGCCAGCTCACCCGAGACTAGCGGCAATGAGCAGTTCTTC. Residues: CASSPETSGNEQFF.

This clone has more than one count but fewer than ten. The chain joins TRBV6-5 to TRBJ2-1; perhaps TRBD1 as D (6 bases). Per the germline V gene, CDR1 is MNHEY and CDR2 is SVGAGI. Trimming stripped 0 bases from V and 1 base from J, with 10 bases between. The CDR3 consists of 16 residues. CDR3 amino acids: CASSYSRTGSYNEQFF. In nucleotides, the CDR3 is TGTGCCAGCAGTTACTCCCGAACAGGGTCCTACAATGAGCAGTTCTTC.

This clone appeared a few times. This chain links TRBV7-9 with TRBJ1-2; the match to TRBD1 covers 7 bases. V gave up 5 bases and J gave up 8 bases; unmatched junction bases: 5. Germline V gives CDR1 SEHNR, CDR2 FQNEAQ (reference sequence). The CDR3 covers 12 residues. The CDR3 loop is CASSRQGAGYTF. The CDR3 nucleotides read TGTGCCAGCAGCCGACAGGGCGCCGGCTACACCTTC.